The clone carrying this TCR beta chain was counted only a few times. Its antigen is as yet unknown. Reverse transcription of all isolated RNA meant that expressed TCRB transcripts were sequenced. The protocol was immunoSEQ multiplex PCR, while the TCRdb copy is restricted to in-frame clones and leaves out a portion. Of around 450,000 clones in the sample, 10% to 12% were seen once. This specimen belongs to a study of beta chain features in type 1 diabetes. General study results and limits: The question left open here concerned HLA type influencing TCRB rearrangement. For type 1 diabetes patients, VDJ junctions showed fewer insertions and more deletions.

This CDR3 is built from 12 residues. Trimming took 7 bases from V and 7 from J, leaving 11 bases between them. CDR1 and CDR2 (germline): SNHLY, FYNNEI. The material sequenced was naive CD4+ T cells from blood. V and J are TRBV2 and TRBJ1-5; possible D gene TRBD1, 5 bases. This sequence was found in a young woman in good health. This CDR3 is CASTVSGQPQHF. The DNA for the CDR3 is TGTGCCAGCACCGTCTCAGGGCAGCCCCAGCATTTT.